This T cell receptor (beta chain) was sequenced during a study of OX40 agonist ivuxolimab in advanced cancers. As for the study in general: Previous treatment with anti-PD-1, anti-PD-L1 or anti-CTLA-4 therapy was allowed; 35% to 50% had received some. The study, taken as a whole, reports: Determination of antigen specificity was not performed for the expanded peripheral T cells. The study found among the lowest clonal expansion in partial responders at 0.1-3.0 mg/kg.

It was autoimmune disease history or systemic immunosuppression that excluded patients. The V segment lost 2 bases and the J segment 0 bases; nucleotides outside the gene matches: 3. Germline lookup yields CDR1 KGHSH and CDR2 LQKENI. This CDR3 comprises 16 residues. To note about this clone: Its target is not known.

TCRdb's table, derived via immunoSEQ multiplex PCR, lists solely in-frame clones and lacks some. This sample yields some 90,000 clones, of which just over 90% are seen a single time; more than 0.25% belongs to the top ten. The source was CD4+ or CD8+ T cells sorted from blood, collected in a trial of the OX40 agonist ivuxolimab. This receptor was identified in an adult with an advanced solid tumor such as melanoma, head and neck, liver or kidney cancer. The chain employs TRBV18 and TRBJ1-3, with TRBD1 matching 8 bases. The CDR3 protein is CASSPSGTGSGNTIYF. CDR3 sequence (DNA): TGTGCCAGCTCACCATCCGGGACAGGCTCTGGAAACACCATATATTTT. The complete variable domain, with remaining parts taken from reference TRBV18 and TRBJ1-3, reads NAGVMQNPRHLVRRRGQEARLRCSPMKGHSHVYWYRQLPEEGLKFMVYLQKENIIDESGMPKERFSAEFPKEGPSILRIQQVVRGDSAAYFCASSPSGTGSGNTIYFGEGSWLTVV.